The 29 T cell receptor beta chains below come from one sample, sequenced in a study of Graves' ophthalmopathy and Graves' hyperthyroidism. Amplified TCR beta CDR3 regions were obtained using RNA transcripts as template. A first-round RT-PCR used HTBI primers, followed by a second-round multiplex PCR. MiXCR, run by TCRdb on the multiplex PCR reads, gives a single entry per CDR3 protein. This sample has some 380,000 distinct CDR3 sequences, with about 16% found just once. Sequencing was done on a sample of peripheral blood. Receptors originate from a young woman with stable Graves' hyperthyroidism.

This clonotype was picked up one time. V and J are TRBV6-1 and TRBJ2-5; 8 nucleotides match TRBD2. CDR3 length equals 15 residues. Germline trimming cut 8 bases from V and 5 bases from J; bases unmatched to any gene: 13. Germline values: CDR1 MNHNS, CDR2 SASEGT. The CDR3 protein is CASRPWRGARETQYF. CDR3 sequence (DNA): TGTGCCAGCCGCCCCTGGCGGGGGGCGAGGGAGACCCAGTACTTC.

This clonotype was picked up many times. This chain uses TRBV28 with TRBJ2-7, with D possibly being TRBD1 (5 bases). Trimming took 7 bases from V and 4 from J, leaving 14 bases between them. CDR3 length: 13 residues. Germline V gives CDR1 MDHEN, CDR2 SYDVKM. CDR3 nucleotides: TGTGCCAGCAAGGAACAGGCATCTTACGAGCAGTACTTC. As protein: CASKEQASYEQYF.

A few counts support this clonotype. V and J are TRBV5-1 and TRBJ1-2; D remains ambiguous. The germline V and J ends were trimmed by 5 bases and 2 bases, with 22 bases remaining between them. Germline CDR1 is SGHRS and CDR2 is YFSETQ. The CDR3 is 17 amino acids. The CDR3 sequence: CASRPLGEGGLNYGYTF. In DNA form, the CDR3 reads TGCGCCAGCAGACCGCTGGGAGAAGGAGGGCTCAACTATGGCTACACCTTC. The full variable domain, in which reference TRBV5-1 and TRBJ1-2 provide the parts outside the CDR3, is KAGVTQTPRYLIKTRGQQVTLSCSPISGHRSVSWYQQTPGQGLQFLFEYFSETQRNKGNFPGRFSGRQFSNSRSEMNVSTLELGDSALYLCASRPLGEGGLNYGYTFGSGTRLTVV.

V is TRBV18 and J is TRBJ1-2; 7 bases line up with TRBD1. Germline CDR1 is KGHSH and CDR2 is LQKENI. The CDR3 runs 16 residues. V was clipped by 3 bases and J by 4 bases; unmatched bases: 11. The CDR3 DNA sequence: TGTGCCAGCTCACCGACTCGGGACAGCCTTTCCTATGGCTACACCTTC. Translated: CASSPTRDSLSYGYTF.

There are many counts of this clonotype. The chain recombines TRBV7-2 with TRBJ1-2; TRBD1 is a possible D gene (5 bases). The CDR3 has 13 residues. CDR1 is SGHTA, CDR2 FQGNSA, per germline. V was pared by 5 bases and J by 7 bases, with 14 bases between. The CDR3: CASSRMGVSGYTF. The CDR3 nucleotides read TGTGCCAGCAGCCGGATGGGGGTATCTGGCTACACCTTC.

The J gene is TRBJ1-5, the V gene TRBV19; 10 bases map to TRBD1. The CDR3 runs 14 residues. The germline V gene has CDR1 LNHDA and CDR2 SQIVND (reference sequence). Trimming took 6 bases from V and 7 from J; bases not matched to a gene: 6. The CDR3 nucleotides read TGTGCCAGTAGAAGACAGGGGGCAAGACAGCCCCAGCATTTT. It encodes CASRRQGARQPQHF. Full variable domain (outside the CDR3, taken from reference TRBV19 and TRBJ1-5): DGGITQSPKYLFRKEGQNVTLSCEQNLNHDAMYWYRQDPGQGLRLIYYSQIVNDFQKGDIAEGYSVSREKKESFPLTVTSAQKNPTAFYLCASRRQGARQPQHFGDGTRLSIL.

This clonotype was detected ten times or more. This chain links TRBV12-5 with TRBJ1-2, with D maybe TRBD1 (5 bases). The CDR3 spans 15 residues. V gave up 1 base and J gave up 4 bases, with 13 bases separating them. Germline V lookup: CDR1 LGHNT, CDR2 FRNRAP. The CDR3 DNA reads TGTGCTAGTGGTTTGGCTCCGGGACTCCGCTATGGCTACACCTTC. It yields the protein CASGLAPGLRYGYTF.

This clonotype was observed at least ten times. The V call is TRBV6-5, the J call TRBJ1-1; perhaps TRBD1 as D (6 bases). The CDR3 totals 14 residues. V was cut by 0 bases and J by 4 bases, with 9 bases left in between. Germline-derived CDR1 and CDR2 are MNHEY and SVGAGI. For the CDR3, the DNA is TGTGCCAGCAGTTACTCGGAGGGGGGCACTGAAGCTTTCTTT. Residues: CASSYSEGGTEAFF.

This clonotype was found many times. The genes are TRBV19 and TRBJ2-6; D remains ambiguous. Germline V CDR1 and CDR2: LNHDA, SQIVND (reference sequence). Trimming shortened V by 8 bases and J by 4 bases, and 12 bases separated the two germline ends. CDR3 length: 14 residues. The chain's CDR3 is CASSEFGGANVLTF. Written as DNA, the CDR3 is TGTGCCAGTTCAGAGTTCGGCGGGGCCAACGTCCTGACTTTC. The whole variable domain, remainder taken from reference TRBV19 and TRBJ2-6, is DGGITQSPKYLFRKEGQNVTLSCEQNLNHDAMYWYRQDPGQGLRLIYYSQIVNDFQKGDIAEGYSVSREKKESFPLTVTSAQKNPTAFYLCASSEFGGANVLTFGAGSRLTVL.

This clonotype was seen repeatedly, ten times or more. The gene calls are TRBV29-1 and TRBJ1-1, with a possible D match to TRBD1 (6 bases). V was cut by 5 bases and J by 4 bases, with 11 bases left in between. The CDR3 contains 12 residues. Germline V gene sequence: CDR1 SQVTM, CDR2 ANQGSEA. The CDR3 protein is CSVIQGFTEAFF. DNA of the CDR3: TGCAGCGTTATACAGGGTTTCACTGAAGCTTTCTTT.

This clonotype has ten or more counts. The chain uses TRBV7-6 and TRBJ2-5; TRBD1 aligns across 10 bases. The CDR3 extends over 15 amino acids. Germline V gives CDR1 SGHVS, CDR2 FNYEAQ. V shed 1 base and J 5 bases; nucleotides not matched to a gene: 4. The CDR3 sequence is CASSLGQGAWETQYF. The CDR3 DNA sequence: TGTGCCAGCAGCTTAGGACAGGGGGCCTGGGAGACCCAGTACTTC.

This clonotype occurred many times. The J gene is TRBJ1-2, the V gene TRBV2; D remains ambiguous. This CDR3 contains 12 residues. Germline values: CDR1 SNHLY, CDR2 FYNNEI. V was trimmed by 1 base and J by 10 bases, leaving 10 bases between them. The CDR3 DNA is TGTGCCAGCAGTGAAGGTTTTAATGCCTACACCTTC. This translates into CASSEGFNAYTF.

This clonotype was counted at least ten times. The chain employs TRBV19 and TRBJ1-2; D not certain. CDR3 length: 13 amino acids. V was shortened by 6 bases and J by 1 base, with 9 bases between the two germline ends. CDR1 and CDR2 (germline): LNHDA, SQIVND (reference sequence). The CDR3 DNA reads TGTGCCAGTAGGGCGCTTAATAACTATGGCTACACCTTC. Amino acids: CASRALNNYGYTF.

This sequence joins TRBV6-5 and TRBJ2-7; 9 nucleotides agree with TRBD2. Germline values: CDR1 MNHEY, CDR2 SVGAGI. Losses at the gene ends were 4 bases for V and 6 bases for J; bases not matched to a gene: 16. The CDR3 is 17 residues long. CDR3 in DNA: TGTGCCAGCAGTTTCCCCCGCGGGAGGGCCGGGGCGAGCGAGCAGTACTTC. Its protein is CASSFPRGRAGASEQYF.

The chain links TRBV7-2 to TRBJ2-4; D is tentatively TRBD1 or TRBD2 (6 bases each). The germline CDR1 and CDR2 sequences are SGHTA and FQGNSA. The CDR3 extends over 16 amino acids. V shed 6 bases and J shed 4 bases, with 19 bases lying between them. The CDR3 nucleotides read TGTGCCAGCAGATCAGGGGTGGCGGGGCCTAAAAACATTCAGTACTTC. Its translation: CASRSGVAGPKNIQYF. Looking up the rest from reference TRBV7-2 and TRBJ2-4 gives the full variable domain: GAGVSQSPSNKVTEKGKDVELRCDPISGHTALYWYRQSLGQGLEFLIYFQGNSAPDKSGLPSDRFSAERTGGSVSTLTIQRTQQEDSAVYLCASRSGVAGPKNIQYFGAGTRLSVL.

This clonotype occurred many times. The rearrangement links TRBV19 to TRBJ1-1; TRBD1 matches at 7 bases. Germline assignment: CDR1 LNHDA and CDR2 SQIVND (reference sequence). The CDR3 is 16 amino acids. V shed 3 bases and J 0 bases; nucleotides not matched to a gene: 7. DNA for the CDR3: TGTGCCAGTAGTATCCCCCCTACAGGGGTGAACACTGAAGCTTTCTTT. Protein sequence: CASSIPPTGVNTEAFF.

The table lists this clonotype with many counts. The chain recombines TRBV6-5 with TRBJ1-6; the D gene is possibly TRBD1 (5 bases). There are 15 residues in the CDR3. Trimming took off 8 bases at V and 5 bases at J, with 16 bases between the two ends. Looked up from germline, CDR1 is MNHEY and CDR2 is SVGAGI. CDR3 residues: CASGDGTLDNSPLHF. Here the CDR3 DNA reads TGTGCCAGCGGGGACGGAACCCTGGATAATTCACCCCTCCACTTT.

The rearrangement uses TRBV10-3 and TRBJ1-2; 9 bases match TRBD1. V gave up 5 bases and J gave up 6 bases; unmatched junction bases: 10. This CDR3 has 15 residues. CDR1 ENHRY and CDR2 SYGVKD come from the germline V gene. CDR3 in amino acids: CAISPSTQGADGYTF. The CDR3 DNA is TGTGCCATCAGTCCCTCCACACAGGGGGCGGATGGCTACACCTTC.

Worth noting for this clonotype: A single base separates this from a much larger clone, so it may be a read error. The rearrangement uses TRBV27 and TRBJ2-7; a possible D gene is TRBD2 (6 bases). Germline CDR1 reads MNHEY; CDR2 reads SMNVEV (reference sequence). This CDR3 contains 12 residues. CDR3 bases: TGTGTCAGCAGTTTATCAGGACTAGAGCAGTACTTC. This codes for CVSSLSGLEQYF.

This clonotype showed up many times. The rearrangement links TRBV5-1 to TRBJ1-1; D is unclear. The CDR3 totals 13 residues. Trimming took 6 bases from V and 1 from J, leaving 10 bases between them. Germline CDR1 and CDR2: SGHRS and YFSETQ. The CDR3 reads CASNRLGNTEAFF. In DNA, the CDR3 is TGCGCCAGCAATCGCCTGGGGAACACTGAAGCTTTCTTT.

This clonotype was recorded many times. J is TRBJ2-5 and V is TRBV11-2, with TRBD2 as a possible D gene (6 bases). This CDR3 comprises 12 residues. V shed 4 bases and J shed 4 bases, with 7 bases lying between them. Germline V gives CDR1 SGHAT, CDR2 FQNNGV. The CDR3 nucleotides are TGTGCCAGCAGCTCGGAGGGAGAGACCCAGTACTTC. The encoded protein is CASSSEGETQYF. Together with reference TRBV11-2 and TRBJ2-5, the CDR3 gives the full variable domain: EAGVAQSPRYKIIEKRQSVAFWCNPISGHATLYWYQQILGQGPKLLIQFQNNGVVDDSQLPKDRFSAERLKGVDSTLKIQPAKLEDSAVYLCASSSEGETQYFGPGTRLLVL.

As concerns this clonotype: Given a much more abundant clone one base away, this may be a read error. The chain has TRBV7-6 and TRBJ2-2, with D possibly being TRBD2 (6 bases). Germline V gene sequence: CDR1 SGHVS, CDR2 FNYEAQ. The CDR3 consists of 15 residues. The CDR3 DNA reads TGTGCCAGCAGCTTACCTTGGATGGGCTCCGGGGGGCTGTTTTTT. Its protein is CASSLPWMGSGGLFF.

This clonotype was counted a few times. CDR3 nucleotides: TGTGCCAGCAGTTACAAGGGGTTGGGCTACACCTTC. Translation gives CASSYKGLGYTF. The chain combines TRBV6-5 with TRBJ1-2; D is possibly TRBD1 (5 bases). Between the trimmed V and J ends, which lost 2 bases and 8 bases, there was a span of 9 bases. The CDR3 sequence is 12 residues long. From germline, CDR1 is MNHEY and CDR2 SVGAGI.

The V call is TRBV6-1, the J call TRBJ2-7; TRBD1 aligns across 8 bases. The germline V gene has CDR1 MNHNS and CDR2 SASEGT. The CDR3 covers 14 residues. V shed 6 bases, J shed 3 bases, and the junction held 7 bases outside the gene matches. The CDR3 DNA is TGTGCCAGCAGGCGGGGACAGGATAACTACGAGCAGTACTTC. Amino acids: CASRRGQDNYEQYF.

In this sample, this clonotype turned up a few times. This CDR3 reads CSAQKGGGLYEQYF. The CDR3 coding sequence is TGCAGCGCCCAAAAAGGGGGTGGGCTCTACGAGCAGTACTTC. The J gene is TRBJ2-7, the V gene TRBV29-1, with a possible D match to TRBD1 (6 bases). Trimming took off 7 bases at V and 3 bases at J, with 19 bases between the two ends. The CDR3 loop spans 14 amino acids. Germline V gene lookup returns CDR1 SQVTM and CDR2 ANQGSEA.

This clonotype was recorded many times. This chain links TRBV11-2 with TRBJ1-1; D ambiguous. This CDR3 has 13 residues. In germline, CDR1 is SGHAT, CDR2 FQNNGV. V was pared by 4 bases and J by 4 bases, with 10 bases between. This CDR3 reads CASSSRTSTEAFF. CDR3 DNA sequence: TGTGCCAGCAGCTCCCGCACCTCCACTGAAGCTTTCTTT.

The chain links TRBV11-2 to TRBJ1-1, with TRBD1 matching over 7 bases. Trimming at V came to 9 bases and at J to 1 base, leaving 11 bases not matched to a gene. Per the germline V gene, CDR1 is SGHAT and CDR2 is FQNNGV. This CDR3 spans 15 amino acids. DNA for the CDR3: TGTGCCAGTACCGACACAGGGGAGGGGAACACTGAAGCTTTCTTT. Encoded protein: CASTDTGEGNTEAFF.

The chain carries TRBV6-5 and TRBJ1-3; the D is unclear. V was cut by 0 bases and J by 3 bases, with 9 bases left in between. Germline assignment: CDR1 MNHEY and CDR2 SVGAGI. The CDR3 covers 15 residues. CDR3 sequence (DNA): TGTGCCAGCAGTTACTCCCGGACCGGTGGAAACACCATATATTTT. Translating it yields CASSYSRTGGNTIYF.

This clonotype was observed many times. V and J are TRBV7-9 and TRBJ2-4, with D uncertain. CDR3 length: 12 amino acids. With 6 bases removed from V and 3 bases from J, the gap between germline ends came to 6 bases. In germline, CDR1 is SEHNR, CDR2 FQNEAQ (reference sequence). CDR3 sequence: CASSRVKNIQYF. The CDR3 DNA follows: TGTGCCAGCAGTCGGGTCAAAAACATTCAGTACTTC.